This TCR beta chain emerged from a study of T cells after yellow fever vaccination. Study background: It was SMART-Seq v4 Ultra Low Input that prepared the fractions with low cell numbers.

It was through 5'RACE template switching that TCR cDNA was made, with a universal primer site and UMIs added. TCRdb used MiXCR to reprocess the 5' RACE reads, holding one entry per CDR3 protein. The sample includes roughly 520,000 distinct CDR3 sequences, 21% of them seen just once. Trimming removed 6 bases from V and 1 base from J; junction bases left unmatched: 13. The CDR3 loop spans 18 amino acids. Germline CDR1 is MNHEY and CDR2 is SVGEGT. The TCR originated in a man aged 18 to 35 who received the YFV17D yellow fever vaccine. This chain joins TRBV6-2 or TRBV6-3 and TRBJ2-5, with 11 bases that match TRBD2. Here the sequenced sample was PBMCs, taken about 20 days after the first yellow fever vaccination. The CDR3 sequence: CASRGGRLAGGIQETQYF. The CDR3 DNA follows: TGTGCCAGCAGAGGGGGGCGGCTAGCGGGGGGAATCCAAGAGACCCAGTACTTC.